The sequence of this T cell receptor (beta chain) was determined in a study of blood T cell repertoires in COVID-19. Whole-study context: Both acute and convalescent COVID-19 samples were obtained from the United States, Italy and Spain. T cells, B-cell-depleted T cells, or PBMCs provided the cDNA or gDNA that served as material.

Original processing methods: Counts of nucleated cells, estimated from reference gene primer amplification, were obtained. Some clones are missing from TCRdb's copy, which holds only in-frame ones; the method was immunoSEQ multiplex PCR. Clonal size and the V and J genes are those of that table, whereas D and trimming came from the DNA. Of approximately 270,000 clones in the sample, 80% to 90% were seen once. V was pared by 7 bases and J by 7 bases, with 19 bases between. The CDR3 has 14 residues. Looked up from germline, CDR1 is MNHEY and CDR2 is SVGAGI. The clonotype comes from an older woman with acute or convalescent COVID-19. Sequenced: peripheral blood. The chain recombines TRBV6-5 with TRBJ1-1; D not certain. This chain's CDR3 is CASTPAGGSGEAFF. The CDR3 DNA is TGTGCCAGCACCCCGGCGGGAGGGTCGGGTGAAGCTTTCTTT.